This T cell receptor (beta chain) was sequenced for a study of a mutant IDH1 vaccine in newly diagnosed glioma. Study-level information: The study gave patients eight vaccinations in weeks 1, 3, 5, 7, 11, 15, 19, 23. Once 4-6 weeks had passed after radiotherapy alone, vaccination started, or it started with temozolomide cycles. Patients arrived already treated with radiotherapy, temozolomide, or both, most having had both.

The assay was immunoSEQ multiplex PCR, and TCRdb's table has in-frame clones only and misses some. There are just under 80,000 clones in the sample; roughly 90% occur only once, and just over 0.55% lies in the top ten. Findings and limits, study-wide: Detectable vaccine-induced immune responses arose in roughly 93% of patients.

This sample's time point: week 5, during vaccination. A single vaccine dose contained 300 ug of mutant IDH1 20-mer peptide, and topical imiquimod was used with it. Germline values: CDR1 SQVTM, CDR2 ANQGSEA. This CDR3 has 15 amino acids. Trimming removed 4 bases at V and 0 bases at J, with 10 bases between. A single count supports this clone. What it binds is not known. The rearrangement joins TRBV29-1 to TRBJ2-6; D is possibly TRBD1 (6 bases). Sequencing used PBMCs, obtained from a glioma patient whose treatment included an IDH1 peptide vaccine. This receptor was obtained from a woman in her forties or fifties with glioma. The CDR3, as DNA: TGCAGCGTTGCAACAGGGAGCTCTGGGGCCAACGTCCTGACTTTC. This encodes CSVATGSSGANVLTF.